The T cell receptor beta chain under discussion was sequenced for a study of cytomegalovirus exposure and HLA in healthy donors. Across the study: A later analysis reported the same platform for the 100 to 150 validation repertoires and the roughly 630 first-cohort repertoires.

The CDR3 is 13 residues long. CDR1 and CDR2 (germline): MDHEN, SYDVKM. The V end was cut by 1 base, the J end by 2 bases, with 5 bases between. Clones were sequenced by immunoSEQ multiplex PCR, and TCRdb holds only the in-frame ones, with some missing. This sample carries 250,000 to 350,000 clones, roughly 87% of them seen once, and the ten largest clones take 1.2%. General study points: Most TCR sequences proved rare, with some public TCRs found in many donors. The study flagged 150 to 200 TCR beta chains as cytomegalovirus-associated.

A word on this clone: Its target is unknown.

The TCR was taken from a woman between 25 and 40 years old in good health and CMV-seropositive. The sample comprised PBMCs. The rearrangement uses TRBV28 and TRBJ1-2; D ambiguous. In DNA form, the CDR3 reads TGTGCCAGCAGTTTATCGGTGAACTATGGCTACACCTTC. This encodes CASSLSVNYGYTF.